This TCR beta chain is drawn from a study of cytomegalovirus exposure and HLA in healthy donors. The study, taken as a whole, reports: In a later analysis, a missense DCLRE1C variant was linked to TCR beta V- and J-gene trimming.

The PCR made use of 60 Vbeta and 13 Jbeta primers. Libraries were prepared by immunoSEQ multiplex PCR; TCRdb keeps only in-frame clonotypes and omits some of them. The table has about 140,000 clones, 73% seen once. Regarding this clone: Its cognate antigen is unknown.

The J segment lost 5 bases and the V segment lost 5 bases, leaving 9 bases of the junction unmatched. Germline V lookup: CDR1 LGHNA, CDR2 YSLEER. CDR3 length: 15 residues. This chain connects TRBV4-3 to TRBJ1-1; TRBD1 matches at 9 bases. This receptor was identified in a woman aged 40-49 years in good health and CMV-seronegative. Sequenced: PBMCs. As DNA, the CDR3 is TGCGCCAGCAGCATCCGGGACAGGGTCGATACTGAAGCTTTCTTT. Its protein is CASSIRDRVDTEAFF.